These 3 T cell receptor beta chains originate from one sample sequenced in a study of blood T cell repertoires in COVID-19. The protocol was immunoSEQ multiplex PCR, while the TCRdb copy is restricted to in-frame clones and leaves out a portion. There are about 350,000 clones in the sample; 89% occur only once, and 3.5% to 4% lies in the top ten. Sequenced input: peripheral blood. The receptors shown here come from a woman between 55 and 75 years old with COVID-19, enrolled during active disease.

A note on this clone: The same CDR3 can be traced to other DNA sequences in this sample. This sequence joins TRBV18 and TRBJ2-1, with 9 bases matching TRBD1. The length of the CDR3 is 16 residues. Germline V gene sequence: CDR1 KGHSH, CDR2 LQKENI. The trim removed 5 bases at V and 6 bases at J, leaving 11 bases unmatched. CDR3 protein: CASSAKTGGPTNEQFF. The CDR3 DNA reads TGTGCCAGCTCAGCCAAAACAGGGGGCCCTACCAATGAGCAGTTCTTC. Based on the CDR3 plus reference TRBV18 and TRBJ2-1, the full variable domain is NAGVMQNPRHLVRRRGQEARLRCSPMKGHSHVYWYRQLPEEGLKFMVYLQKENIIDESGMPKERFSAEFPKEGPSILRIQQVVRGDSAAYFCASSAKTGGPTNEQFFGPGTRLTVL.

J is TRBJ2-7 and V is TRBV6-2 or TRBV6-3; 9 bases are a match to TRBD2. The CDR3 extends over 15 amino acids. Unmatched junction bases numbered 4, after V lost 2 bases and J lost 2 bases. Germline CDR1 reads MNHEY; CDR2 reads SVGEGT. CDR3 sequence: CASSYGTSLTYEQYF. Written as DNA, the CDR3 is TGTGCCAGCAGTTACGGGACTAGCTTAACCTACGAGCAGTACTTC.

The J gene is TRBJ1-4, the V gene TRBV18; D perhaps matches TRBD1 (5 bases). Trimming removed 3 bases at V and 5 bases at J, with 13 bases between. Germline V CDR1 and CDR2: KGHSH, LQKENI. This CDR3 contains 15 residues. CDR3 nucleotides: TGTGCCAGCTCACCCCGGACATTGTTAAATGAAAAACTGTTTTTT. Protein: CASSPRTLLNEKLFF.